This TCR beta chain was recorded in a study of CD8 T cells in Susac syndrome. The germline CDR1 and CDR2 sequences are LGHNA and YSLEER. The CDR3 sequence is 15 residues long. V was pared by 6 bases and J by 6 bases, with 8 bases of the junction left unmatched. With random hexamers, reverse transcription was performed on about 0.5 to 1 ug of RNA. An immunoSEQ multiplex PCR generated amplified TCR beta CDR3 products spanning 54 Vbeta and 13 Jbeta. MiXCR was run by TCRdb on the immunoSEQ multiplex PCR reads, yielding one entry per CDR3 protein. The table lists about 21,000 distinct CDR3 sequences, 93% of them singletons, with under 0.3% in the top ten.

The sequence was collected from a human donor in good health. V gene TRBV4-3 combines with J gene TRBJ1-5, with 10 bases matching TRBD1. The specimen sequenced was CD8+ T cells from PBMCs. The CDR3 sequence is CASSPGTGESQPQHF. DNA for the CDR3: TGCGCCAGCAGTCCCGGGACAGGGGAAAGTCAGCCCCAGCATTTT.